The clone carrying this TCR beta chain was seen many times. Its antigen is unknown. These data come from a study of CD8 T cells in ankylosing spondylitis. General study results and limits: There was reportedly significant enrichment of clones that were disease-linked in matched ankylosing spondylitis synovial fluid. Those disease-linked clones were CD8+; they were also relatively rare in peripheral blood. A subset of motif variants has previously been described in the synovial fluid and blood of reactive arthritis. Characteristic, it appeared, of ankylosing spondylitis blood was a TCR beta motif of fewer than 10 highly homologous variants.

Molecular-barcoded quantitative 5'-RACE produced these TCR beta libraries. Each CDR3 protein gets one entry after TCRdb re-called the 5' RACE reads with MiXCR. The sample has fewer than 650,000 distinct CDR3 sequences; about 12% are singletons. Input material: blood, either unsorted or a sorted T cell fraction (not recorded which). The origin of this receptor is a male donor with ankylosing spondylitis.

Here the CDR3 reads CASVGGRVIDEQFF. CDR3 coding DNA: TGTGCCAGCGTTGGAGGCAGGGTTATCGATGAGCAGTTCTTC. This chain uses TRBV2 with TRBJ2-1; D may correspond to TRBD1 or TRBD2 (5 bases each). The V gene lost 8 bases and the J gene lost 8 bases, with 19 bases spanning the gap. CDR3 length: 14 residues. Germline V CDR1 and CDR2: SNHLY, FYNNEI.